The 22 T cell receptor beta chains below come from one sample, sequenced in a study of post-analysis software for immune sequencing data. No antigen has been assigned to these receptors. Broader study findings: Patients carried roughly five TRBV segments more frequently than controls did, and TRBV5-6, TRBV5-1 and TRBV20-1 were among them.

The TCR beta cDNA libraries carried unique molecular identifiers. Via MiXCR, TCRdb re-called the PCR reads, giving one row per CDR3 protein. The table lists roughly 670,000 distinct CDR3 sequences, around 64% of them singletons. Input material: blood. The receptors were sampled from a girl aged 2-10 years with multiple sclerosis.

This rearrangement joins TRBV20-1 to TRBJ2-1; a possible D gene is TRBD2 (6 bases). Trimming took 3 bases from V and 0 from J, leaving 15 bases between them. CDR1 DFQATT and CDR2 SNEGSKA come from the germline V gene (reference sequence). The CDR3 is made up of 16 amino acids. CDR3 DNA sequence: TGCAGTGCTAGGGAAGCGGGTGGGAGCTCCTACAATGAGCAGTTCTTC. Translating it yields CSAREAGGSSYNEQFF.

Written as DNA, the CDR3 is TGTGCCAGCAGTTACTCTCATCTGGGGCAGGATGGCTACACCTTC. It translates to CASSYSHLGQDGYTF. The chain couples TRBV6-6 to TRBJ1-2, with a weak D call TRBD1 (5 bases). The CDR3 runs 15 residues. V gave up 0 bases and J gave up 6 bases, with 14 bases separating them. The V gene's germline CDR1 is MNHNY and CDR2 SVGAGI (reference sequence).

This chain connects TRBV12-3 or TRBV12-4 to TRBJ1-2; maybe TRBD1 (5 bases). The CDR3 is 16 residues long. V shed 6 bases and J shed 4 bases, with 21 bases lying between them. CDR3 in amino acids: CASRLHGGQGRYGYTF. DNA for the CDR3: TGTGCCAGCAGACTCCATGGTGGGCAGGGCCGCTATGGCTACACCTTC.

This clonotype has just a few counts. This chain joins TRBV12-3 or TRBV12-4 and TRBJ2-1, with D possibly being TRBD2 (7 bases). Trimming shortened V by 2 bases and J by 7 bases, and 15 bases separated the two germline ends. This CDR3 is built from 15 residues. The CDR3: CASSLRGGLGNEQFF. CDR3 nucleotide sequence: TGTGCCAGCAGTTTAAGGGGGGGCCTGGGTAATGAGCAGTTCTTC.

The CDR3 loop reads CASRFGGPSTDTQYF. The CDR3 nucleotides are TGTGCCAGCAGGTTTGGGGGCCCTAGCACAGATACGCAGTATTTT. V is TRBV6-2 or TRBV6-3 and J is TRBJ2-3; D perhaps matches TRBD1 (6 bases). Per the germline V gene, CDR1 is MNHEY and CDR2 is SVGEGT. CDR3 length: 15 residues. The germline V and J ends were trimmed by 6 bases and 0 bases, with 13 bases remaining between them.

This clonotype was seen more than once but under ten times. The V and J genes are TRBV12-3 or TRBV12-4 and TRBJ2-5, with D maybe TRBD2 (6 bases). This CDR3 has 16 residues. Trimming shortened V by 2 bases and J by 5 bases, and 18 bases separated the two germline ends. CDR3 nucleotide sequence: TGTGCCAGCAGTTTAAGGAACGGGGGAGTGAGGGAGACCCAGTACTTC. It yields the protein CASSLRNGGVRETQYF.

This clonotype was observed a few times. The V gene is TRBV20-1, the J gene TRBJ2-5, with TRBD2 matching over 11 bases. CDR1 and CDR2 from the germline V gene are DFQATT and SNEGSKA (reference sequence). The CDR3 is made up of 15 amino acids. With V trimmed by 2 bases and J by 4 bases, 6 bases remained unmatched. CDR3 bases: TGCAGTGCTAGACCTTTAGCGGGAGGGCCAGAGACCCAGTACTTC. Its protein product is CSARPLAGGPETQYF.

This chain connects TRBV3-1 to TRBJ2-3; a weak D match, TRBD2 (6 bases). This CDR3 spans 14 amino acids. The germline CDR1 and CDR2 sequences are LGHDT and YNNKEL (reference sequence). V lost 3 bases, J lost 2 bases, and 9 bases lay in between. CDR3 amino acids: CASSQGGNTDTQYF. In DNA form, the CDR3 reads TGTGCCAGCAGCCAGGGAGGTAACACAGATACGCAGTATTTT.

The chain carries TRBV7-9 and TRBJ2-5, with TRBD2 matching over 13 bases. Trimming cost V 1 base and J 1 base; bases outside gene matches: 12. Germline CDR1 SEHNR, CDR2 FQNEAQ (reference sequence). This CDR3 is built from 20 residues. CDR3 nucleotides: TGTGCCAGCAGCTTAGTAAAATTGACTAGCGGGGGGACCATCCAAGAGACCCAGTACTTC. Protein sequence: CASSLVKLTSGGTIQETQYF.

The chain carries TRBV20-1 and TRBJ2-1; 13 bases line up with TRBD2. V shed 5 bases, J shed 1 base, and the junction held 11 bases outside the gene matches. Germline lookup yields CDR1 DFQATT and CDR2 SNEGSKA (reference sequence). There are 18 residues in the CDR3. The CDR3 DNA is TGCAGTGCTTTGCCGCCCCGGGGACTAGCGGGGTCCTACAATGAGCAGTTCTTC. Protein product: CSALPPRGLAGSYNEQFF.

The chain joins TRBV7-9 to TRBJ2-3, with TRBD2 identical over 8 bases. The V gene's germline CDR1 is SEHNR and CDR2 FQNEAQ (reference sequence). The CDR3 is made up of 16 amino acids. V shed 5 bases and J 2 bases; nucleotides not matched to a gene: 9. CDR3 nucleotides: TGTGCCAGCAGCCCGGCCCTAGCGGGCCCCACAGATACGCAGTATTTT. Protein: CASSPALAGPTDTQYF.

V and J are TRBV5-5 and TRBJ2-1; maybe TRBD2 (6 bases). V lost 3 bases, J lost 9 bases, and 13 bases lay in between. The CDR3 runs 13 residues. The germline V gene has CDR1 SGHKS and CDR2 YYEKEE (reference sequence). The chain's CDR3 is CASSWTPEGEQFF. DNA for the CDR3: TGTGCCAGCAGCTGGACCCCGGAGGGTGAGCAGTTCTTC.

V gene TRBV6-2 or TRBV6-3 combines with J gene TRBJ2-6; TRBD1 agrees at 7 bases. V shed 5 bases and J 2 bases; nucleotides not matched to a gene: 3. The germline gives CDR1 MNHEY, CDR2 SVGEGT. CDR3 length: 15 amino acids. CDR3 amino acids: CASSHDRAGANVLTF. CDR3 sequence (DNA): TGTGCCAGCAGTCACGACAGGGCTGGGGCCAACGTCCTGACTTTC.

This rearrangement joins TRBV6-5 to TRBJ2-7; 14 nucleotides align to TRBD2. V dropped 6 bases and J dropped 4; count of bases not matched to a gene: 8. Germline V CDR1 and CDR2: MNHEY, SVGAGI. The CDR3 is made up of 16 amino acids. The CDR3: CASSSFRLAGGYEQYF. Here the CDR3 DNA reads TGTGCCAGCAGCTCCTTTAGACTAGCGGGAGGGTACGAGCAGTACTTC.

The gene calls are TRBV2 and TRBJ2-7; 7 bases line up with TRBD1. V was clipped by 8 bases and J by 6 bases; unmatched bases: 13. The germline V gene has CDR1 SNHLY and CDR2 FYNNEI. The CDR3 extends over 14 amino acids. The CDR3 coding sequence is TGTGCCAGCCTCCTGGACCAGGGGGTAGTCGAGCAGTACTTC. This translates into CASLLDQGVVEQYF.

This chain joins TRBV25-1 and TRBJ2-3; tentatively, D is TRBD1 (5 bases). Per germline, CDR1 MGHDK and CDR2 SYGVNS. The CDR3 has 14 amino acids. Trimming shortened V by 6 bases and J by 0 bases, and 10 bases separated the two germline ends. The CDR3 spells CASRRTLSTDTQYF. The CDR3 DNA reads TGTGCCAGCAGAAGGACACTTAGCACAGATACGCAGTATTTT.

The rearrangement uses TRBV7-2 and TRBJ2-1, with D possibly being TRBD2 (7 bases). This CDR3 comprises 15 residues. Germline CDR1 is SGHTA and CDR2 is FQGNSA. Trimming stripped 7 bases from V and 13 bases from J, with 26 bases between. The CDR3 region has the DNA TGTGCCAGCACTAGGGGGGGCGGAGGGGGAGAGACCCAGTTCTTC. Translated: CASTRGGGGGETQFF.

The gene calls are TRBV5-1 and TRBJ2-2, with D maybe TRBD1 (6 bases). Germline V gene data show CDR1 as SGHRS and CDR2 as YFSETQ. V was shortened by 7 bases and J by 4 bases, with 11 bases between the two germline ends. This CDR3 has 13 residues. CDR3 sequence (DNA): TGCGCCAGCCATGAACAGGGCACCGGGGAGCTGTTTTTT. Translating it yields CASHEQGTGELFF.

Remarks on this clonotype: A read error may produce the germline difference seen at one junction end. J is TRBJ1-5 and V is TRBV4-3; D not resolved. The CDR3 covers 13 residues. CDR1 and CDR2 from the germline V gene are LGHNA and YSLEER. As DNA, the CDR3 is TGCGCCAGCAGCCTGAGAAGCAATCAGCCCCGGCATTTT. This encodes CASSLRSNQPRHF.

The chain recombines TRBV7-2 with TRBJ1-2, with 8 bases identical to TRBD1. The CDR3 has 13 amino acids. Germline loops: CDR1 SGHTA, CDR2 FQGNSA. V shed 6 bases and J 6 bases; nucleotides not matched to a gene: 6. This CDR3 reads CASRLTGGDGYTF. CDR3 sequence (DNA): TGTGCCAGCAGGTTAACAGGGGGTGATGGCTACACCTTC.

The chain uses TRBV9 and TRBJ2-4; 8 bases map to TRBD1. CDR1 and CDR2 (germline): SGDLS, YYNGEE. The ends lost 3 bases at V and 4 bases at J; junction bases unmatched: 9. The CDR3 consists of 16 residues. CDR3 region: CASSGNRGMGKNIQYF. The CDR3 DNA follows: TGTGCCAGCAGCGGAAACAGGGGGATGGGTAAAAACATTCAGTACTTC.

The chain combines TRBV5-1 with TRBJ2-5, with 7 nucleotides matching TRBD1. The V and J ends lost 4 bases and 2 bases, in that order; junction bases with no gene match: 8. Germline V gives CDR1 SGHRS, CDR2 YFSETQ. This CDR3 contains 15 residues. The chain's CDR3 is CASSPQPGQQETQYF. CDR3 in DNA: TGCGCCAGCAGCCCGCAACCGGGACAGCAAGAGACCCAGTACTTC.